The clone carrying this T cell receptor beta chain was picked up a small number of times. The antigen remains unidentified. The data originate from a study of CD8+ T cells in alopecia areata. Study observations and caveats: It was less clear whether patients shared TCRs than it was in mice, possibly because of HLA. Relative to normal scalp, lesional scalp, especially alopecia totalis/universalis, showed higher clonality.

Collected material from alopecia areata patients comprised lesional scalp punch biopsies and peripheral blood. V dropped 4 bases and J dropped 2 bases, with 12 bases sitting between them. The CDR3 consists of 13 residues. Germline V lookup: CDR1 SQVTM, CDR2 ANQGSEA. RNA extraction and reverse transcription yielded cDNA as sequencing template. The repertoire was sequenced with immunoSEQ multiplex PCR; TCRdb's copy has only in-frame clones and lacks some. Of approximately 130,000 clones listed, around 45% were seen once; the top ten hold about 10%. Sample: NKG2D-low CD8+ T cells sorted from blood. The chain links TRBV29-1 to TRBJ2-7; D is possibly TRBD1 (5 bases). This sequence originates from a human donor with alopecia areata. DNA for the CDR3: TGCAGCGTTGTCCCACAGGAGACCTACGAGCAGTACTTC. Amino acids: CSVVPQETYEQYF.